Listed here are 18 T cell receptor beta chains from one sample, sequenced in a study of radiotherapy plus CTLA-4 blockade in lung cancer (dated by TCRdb to about 2018). Library preparation employed the immunoSEQ multiplex PCR assay. TCRdb took over this immuneACCESS table, retaining in-frame rearrangements with V and J assigned. Such tables are incomplete; in checked studies, under half of the missing clones stem from an unresolved V gene, and the remainder is unexplained. This sample lists about 62,000 clones; roughly three quarters were detected once. The top ten constitute 2.5% to 3% of the sample. Sequenced here: peripheral blood, sampled from a patient treated with radiotherapy plus ipilimumab. Source of these receptors: a human donor with non-small cell lung cancer who had a complete response to radiotherapy plus ipilimumab.

The V and J genes are TRBV6-5 and TRBJ2-2; 7 bases match TRBD2. After removal of 2 bases from V and 7 bases from J, the junction contained 7 bases not matched to a gene. This CDR3 is 15 amino acids long. Germline V gives CDR1 MNHEY, CDR2 SVGAGI. The DNA of the CDR3 is TGTGCCAGCAGTTACAGGCGGGGGTGGATCGGGGAGCTGTTTTTT. Protein product: CASSYRRGWIGELFF.

V usage is TRBV4-3 and J usage is TRBJ2-3; 9 bases match TRBD2. The CDR3 has 17 amino acids. Per the germline V gene, CDR1 is LGHNA and CDR2 is YSLEER. The trim removed 4 bases at V and 0 bases at J, leaving 8 bases unmatched. The CDR3 is CASSRSLAGASTDTQYF. CDR3 sequence (DNA): TGCGCCAGCAGCCGTTCCTTAGCGGGGGCCAGCACAGATACGCAGTATTTT.

This chain uses TRBV5-1 with TRBJ2-5; the match to TRBD2 covers 8 bases. The CDR3 is 14 amino acids. Germline assignment: CDR1 SGHRS and CDR2 YFSETQ. The V and J ends lost 4 bases and 3 bases, in that order; junction bases with no gene match: 5. CDR3 coding DNA: TGCGCCAGCAGCCGCCGGGGGGGGGAAGAGACCCAGTACTTC. This translates into CASSRRGGEETQYF.

The chain links TRBV6-5 to TRBJ1-1, with D uncertain. This CDR3 comprises 15 residues. Per germline, CDR1 MNHEY and CDR2 SVGAGI. Trimming shortened V by 0 bases and J by 0 bases, and 8 bases separated the two germline ends. CDR3 sequence: CASSYSYNLNTEAFF. The CDR3 DNA reads as TGTGCCAGCAGTTACTCGTATAATTTGAACACTGAAGCTTTCTTT.

Only a few counts were recorded for this clone. The chain employs TRBV6-6 and TRBJ2-2; tentatively, D is TRBD2 (6 bases). The germline V gene encodes CDR1 MNHNY and CDR2 SVGAGI (reference sequence). V was trimmed by 9 bases and J by 7 bases, leaving 12 bases between them. This CDR3 spans 12 amino acids. CDR3 sequence: CASKWGDGELFF. The CDR3 coding sequence is TGTGCCAGTAAATGGGGGGACGGGGAGCTGTTTTTT.

The chain recombines TRBV19 with TRBJ1-5; TRBD1 agrees at 7 bases. The CDR3 contains 17 residues. CDR1 is LNHDA, CDR2 SQIVND, per germline (reference sequence). The junction had 15 bases not matched to a gene; V was cut back by 6 bases and J by 4 bases. Here the CDR3 DNA reads TGTGCCAGTAGGCAGGGGGGCGGACTCGGGAAAAATCAGCCCCAGCATTTT. Translated, it gives CASRQGGGLGKNQPQHF.

The CDR3 coding sequence is TGTGCCAGCAGCTTCAACACAAACCAGGGGACTGAAGCTTTCTTT. This encodes CASSFNTNQGTEAFF. This sequence joins TRBV5-5 and TRBJ1-1, with D possibly TRBD1 on 6 matching bases. Germline V lookup: CDR1 SGHKS, CDR2 YYEKEE (reference sequence). The CDR3 totals 15 residues. Trimming pared 2 bases from V and 5 bases from J, leaving 16 bases between.

The chain uses TRBV7-9 and TRBJ2-7; D is perhaps TRBD1 (6 bases). Trimming cost V 1 base and J 6 bases, with 13 bases left between them. CDR3 length equals 14 residues. CDR1 is SEHNR, CDR2 FQNEAQ, per germline (reference sequence). Written as DNA, the CDR3 is TGTGCCAGCAGCTTAGGGGGGACACCGCCCGAGCAGTACTTC. Its translation: CASSLGGTPPEQYF.

The gene calls are TRBV7-8 and TRBJ2-5; TRBD2 matches 10 bases. Germline assignment: CDR1 SGHVS and CDR2 FQNEAQ. V lost 1 base to trimming and J lost 1 base; unmatched junction nucleotides: 0. The CDR3 extends over 15 amino acids. This CDR3 reads CASSLVAGGQETQYF. DNA of the CDR3: TGTGCCAGCAGCTTAGTAGCGGGGGGCCAAGAGACCCAGTACTTC.

This clone has more than one count but fewer than ten. This rearrangement joins TRBV18 to TRBJ2-2; D perhaps matches TRBD1 (5 bases). CDR3 length equals 13 residues. Trimming cost V 3 bases and J 3 bases, with 5 bases left between them. From germline, CDR1 is KGHSH and CDR2 LQKENI. The CDR3 sequence is CASSPRDTGELFF. The DNA of the CDR3 is TGTGCCAGCTCACCCAGGGACACCGGGGAGCTGTTTTTT.

The V and J genes are TRBV29-1 and TRBJ2-7; 7 positions match TRBD1. Trimming took 5 bases from V and 0 from J; bases not matched to a gene: 10. Germline V lookup: CDR1 SQVTM, CDR2 ANQGSEA. CDR3 length equals 15 residues. CDR3 DNA sequence: TGCAGCGTTCGAGAGACAGGGCCAAGCTCCTACGAGCAGTACTTC. It specifies CSVRETGPSSYEQYF.

This chain uses TRBV5-5 with TRBJ1-2; D not resolved. The V gene lost 5 bases and the J gene lost 4 bases, with 18 bases spanning the gap. CDR1 and CDR2 from the germline V gene are SGHKS and YYEKEE (reference sequence). The CDR3 spans 15 residues. The CDR3 nucleotides are TGTGCCAGCAGTGACCTTGGGCAGCCATTCTATGGCTACACCTTC. This encodes CASSDLGQPFYGYTF.

This clone has only a few counts. The chain recombines TRBV7-9 with TRBJ1-2; tentative D call: TRBD1 (6 bases). V was trimmed by 1 base and J by 0 bases, leaving 9 bases between them. The CDR3 consists of 15 residues. Germline V gene data show CDR1 as SEHNR and CDR2 as FQNEAQ (reference sequence). This chain's CDR3 is CASSLEGGANYGYTF. Written as DNA, the CDR3 is TGTGCCAGCAGCTTAGAAGGGGGGGCTAACTATGGCTACACCTTC.

On this clone: One end of the junction is discordant with germline, which a read error may explain. The J gene is TRBJ2-1, the V gene TRBV27, with TRBD2 matching 9 bases. Per germline, CDR1 MNHEY and CDR2 SMNVEV (reference sequence). CDR3 length: 14 amino acids. The CDR3 protein is CASGPSEAGGFIVF. Here the CDR3 DNA reads TGTGCCAGCGGTCCCTCCGAAGCGGGAGGCTTCATAGTCTTC.

This chain links TRBV30 with TRBJ2-7, with D perhaps TRBD1 (7 bases). Germline V gene data show CDR1 as GTSNPN and CDR2 as SVGIG (reference sequence). V dropped 3 bases and J dropped 10 bases, with 16 bases sitting between them. The CDR3 is 12 amino acids. CDR3 nucleotides: TGTGCCTGGAGGACGGCAGGGGGGAATCAGTACTTC. Encoded protein: CAWRTAGGNQYF.

The chain links TRBV7-9 to TRBJ2-3; 9 bases are shared with TRBD2. The V and J ends lost 8 bases and 5 bases, in that order; junction bases with no gene match: 17. From germline, CDR1 is SEHNR and CDR2 FQNEAQ (reference sequence). This CDR3 has 17 residues. The CDR3 coding sequence is TGTGCCAGCGGCCCCACCCCCTTTCTAGCGGGGTTAGATACGCAGTATTTT. It codes for CASGPTPFLAGLDTQYF.

CDR3 DNA sequence: TGTGCCAGCAACCCGGGACAGGCCTCTCGAGAGCAGTACTTC. Amino acids: CASNPGQASREQYF. V gene TRBV28 combines with J gene TRBJ2-7; 8 bases fit TRBD1. V trimming: 7 bases; J trimming: 7 bases; junction bases outside the gene matches: 12. CDR1 MDHEN and CDR2 SYDVKM come from the germline V gene. The CDR3 is 14 residues long.

The CDR3 loop is CASSPFPSTNTGELFF. The CDR3 coding sequence is TGTGCCAGCTCACCATTCCCCTCAACAAACACCGGGGAGCTGTTTTTT. The J gene is TRBJ2-2, the V gene TRBV18; D uncertain. Trimming cost V 2 bases and J 2 bases, with 12 bases left between them. The CDR3 extends over 16 amino acids. Germline assignment: CDR1 KGHSH and CDR2 LQKENI.